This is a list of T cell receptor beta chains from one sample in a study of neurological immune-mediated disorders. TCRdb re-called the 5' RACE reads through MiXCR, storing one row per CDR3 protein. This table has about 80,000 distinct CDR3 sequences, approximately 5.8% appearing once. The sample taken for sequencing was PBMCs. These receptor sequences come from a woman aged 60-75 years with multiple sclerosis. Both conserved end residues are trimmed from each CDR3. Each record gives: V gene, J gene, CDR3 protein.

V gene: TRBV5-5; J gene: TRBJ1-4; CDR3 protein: ASSASGINEKLF
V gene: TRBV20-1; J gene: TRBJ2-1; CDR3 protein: SARAPGKIAGYNEQF
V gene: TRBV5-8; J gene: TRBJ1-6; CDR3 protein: ASSAPPGTVNSPLH
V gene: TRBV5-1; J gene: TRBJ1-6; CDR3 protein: ASSSNSGTGYENSPLH
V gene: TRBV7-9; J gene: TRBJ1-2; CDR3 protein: ASSGGAGVNYGYT
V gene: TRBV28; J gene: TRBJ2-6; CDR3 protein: ASDPAGKPISGANVLT
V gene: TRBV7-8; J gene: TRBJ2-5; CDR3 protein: ASSFRDLSY
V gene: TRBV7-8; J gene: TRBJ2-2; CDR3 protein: ASRGASGGANTGELF
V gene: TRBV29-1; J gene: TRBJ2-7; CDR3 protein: SVDSGQGYEQY
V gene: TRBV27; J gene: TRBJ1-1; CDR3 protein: ASSHREGLGYIEAF
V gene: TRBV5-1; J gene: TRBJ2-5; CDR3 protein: ASSFGVGETQY
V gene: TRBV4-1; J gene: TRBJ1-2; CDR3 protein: ASSHLGVADGYT
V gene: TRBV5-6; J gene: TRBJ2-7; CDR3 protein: ASSLGMGSHEQY
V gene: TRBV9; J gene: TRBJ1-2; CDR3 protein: ASSRPPGGRDGYT
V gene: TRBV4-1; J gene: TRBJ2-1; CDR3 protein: ASSQAGQGGNEQF
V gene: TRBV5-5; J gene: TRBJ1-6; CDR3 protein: ASSLLTSALNSPLH
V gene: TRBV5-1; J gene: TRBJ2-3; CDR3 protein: ASSPGLTTGDTQY
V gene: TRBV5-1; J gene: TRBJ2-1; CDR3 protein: ASSLAGFSYNEQF
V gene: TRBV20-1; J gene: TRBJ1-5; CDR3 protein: SARDRDDQPQH
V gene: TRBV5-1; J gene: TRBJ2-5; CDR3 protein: ASSLPGGGETQY
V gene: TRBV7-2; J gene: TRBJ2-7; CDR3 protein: ASSPYGTGTYEQY
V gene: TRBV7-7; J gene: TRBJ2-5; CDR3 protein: ASSLGTAQETQY
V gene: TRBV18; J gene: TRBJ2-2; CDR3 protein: ASSPLRVSTSIPSGELF
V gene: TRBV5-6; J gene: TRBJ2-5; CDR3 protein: ASSLAGSETQY
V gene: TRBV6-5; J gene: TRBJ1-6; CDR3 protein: ASSKGRVENSPLH
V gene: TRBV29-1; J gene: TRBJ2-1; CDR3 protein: SVDQGLPRF
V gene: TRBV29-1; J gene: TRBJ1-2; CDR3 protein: SVDVAGGANGYT
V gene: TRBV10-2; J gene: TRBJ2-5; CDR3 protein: ASSESGGTQETQY
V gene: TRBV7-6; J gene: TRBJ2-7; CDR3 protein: ASSLAIGSSYEQY
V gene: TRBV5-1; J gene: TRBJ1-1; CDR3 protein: ASSLASSGTLNTEAF
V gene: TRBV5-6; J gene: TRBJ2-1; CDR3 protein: ASSAGTGYSYNEQF
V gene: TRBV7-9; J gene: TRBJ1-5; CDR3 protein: ASSLGPLNQPQH
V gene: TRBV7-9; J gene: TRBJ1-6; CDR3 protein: ASSSDPRNSPLH
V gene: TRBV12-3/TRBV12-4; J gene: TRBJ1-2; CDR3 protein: ASSKGGGEDGYT
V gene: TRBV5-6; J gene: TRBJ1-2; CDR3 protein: ASSLDRSNYGYT
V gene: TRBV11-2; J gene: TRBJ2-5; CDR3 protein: ASSSGQFTTQY
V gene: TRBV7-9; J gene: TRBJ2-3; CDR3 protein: ASSSRQGADTQY
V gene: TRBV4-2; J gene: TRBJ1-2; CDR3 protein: ASSQDHAPWDYGYT
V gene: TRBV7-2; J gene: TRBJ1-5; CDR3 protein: ASSFQLGNQPQH
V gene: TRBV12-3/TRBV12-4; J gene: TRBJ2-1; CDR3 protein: ASSFQQGYNEQF
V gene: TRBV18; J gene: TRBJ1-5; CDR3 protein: ASSPRLTGQPQH
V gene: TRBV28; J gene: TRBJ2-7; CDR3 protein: ASRYGTSGGNEQY
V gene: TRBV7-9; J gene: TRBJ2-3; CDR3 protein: ASAQRGWDTQY
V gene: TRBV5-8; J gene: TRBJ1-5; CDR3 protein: ASSSGYQPQH
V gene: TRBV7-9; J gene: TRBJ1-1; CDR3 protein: ASSLGGTGAGAEAF
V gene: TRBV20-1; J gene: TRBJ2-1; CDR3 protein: SASSQAAEQF
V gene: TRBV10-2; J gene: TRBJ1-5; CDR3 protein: ASSTGTGLEPQH
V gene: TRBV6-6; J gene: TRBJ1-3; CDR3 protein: ASSYSQGAGGNTIY
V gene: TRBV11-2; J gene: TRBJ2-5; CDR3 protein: ASSPTGGQETQY
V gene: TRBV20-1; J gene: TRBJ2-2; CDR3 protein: SARGAGRVTGELF
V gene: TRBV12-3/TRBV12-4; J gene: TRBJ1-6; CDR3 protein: ASSLSTSNSPLH
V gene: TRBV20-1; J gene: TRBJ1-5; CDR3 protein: SARRTGGRNQPQH
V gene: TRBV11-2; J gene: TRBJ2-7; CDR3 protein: ASSLMGAEQY
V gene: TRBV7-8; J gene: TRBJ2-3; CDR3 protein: ASSFVFSTDTQY
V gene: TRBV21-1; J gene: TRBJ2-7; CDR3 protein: ANLENWRDGPYEQY